Listed below are T cell receptor beta chains from one sample, sequenced in a study of blood T cell repertoires in COVID-19. Assay used: immunoSEQ multiplex PCR; TCRdb lists only in-frame clones, some missing. The repertoire holds under 250,000 clones, with about 82% as singletons. The sequencing sample was made of PBMCs or T cells enriched from blood (not recorded which). The receptors shown here come from a woman aged 45 to 65 with acute COVID-19. CDR3s include the opening cysteine and the closing phenylalanine or tryptophan. A D gene is named only where the DNA matches it firmly. Only part of the rows carry a size: once, few, many, or a class if the clone is expanded.

v_call: TRBV7-8; d_call: .; clone_size: .; j_call: TRBJ1-5; cdr3_nt: TGTGCCACCGGAGGGCAGTTTGCAATAGAGCCCCAGCATTTT; cdr3_aa: CATGGQFAIEPQHF
v_call: TRBV13; d_call: .; clone_size: .; j_call: TRBJ2-3; cdr3_nt: TGTGCCAGCAGCTCAAATCTGGGCTCGGCTACGCAGTATTTT; cdr3_aa: CASSSNLGSATQYF
v_call: TRBV5-1; d_call: .; clone_size: .; j_call: TRBJ1-2; cdr3_nt: TGCGCCAGCAGCTTGGAGGTAGCGGCCAACTATGGCTACACCTTC; cdr3_aa: CASSLEVAANYGYTF
v_call: TRBV7-6; d_call: TRBD2; clone_size: few; j_call: TRBJ2-5; cdr3_nt: TGTGCCAGCAGCTTAGACGGACTAGCGGGGAGGGAGACCCAGTACTTC; cdr3_aa: CASSLDGLAGRETQYF
v_call: TRBV6-2/TRBV6-3; d_call: TRBD1; clone_size: .; j_call: TRBJ1-5; cdr3_nt: TGTGCCAGCAGTCCACAGGGGGCTTTTAGCAATCAGCCCCAGCATTTT; cdr3_aa: CASSPQGAFSNQPQHF
v_call: TRBV5-1; d_call: .; clone_size: .; j_call: TRBJ1-5; cdr3_nt: TGCGCCAGCAGCGCAGGGACTGGGGTATGGCATTTT; cdr3_aa: CASSAGTGVWHF
v_call: TRBV6-2/TRBV6-3; d_call: TRBD2; clone_size: .; j_call: TRBJ2-2; cdr3_nt: TGTGCCAGCAGTTACTCGACTAGCTGGCTCCCAAGCGGGGAGCTGTTTTTT; cdr3_aa: CASSYSTSWLPSGELFF
v_call: TRBV18; d_call: TRBD1; clone_size: .; j_call: TRBJ1-1; cdr3_nt: TGTGCCAGCTCTCAAGGACAGGGAAACACTGAAGCTTTCTTT; cdr3_aa: CASSQGQGNTEAFF
v_call: TRBV30; d_call: .; clone_size: .; j_call: TRBJ2-3; cdr3_nt: TGTGCCTGGAGTGTACTGTTACCTGATAGCACAGATACGCAGTATTTT; cdr3_aa: CAWSVLLPDSTDTQYF
v_call: TRBV3-1/TRBV3-2; d_call: TRBD1; clone_size: .; j_call: TRBJ2-5; cdr3_nt: TGTGCCAGCAGCCCAATATCCGGGACAGGCGGGGAGACCCAGTACTTC; cdr3_aa: CASSPISGTGGETQYF